These 9 T cell receptor beta chains were sequenced from one sample in a study of blood T cell repertoires in COVID-19 (dated by TCRdb to 2018 to 2020). The library was obtained by the immunoSEQ multiplex PCR assay. This immuneACCESS table, as held by TCRdb, lists in-frame sequences with V and J called but not all clones. Of the missing ones, under half trace to an unresolved V gene in checked studies; the others have no known cause. The table for this sample lists some 270,000 clones; about nine tenths of them were counted only once. The ten largest clones take up 1.7% of the sample. Material for sequencing was PBMCs or T cells enriched from blood (not recorded which). These TCRs come from a woman aged 35 to 49 who had recovered from COVID-19.

This chain connects TRBV21-1 to TRBJ1-5; the table assigns TRBD1, which was not confirmed against the DNA. TRBV21-1 is a listed pseudogene. The CDR3 totals 17 residues. In DNA, the CDR3 is TGTGCCAGCAGCGAAGGACAGGGGGCTCCTAGCAATCAGCCCCAGCATTTT. Translation: CASSEGQGAPSNQPQHF.

The V and J genes are TRBV14 and TRBJ1-1, with 7 nucleotides matching TRBD1. The CDR3 loop spans 18 amino acids. With 1 base clipped from V and 5 bases from J, the junction kept 16 bases outside the gene matches. Per the germline V gene, CDR1 is SGHDN and CDR2 is FVKESK. As DNA, the CDR3 is TGTGCCAGCAGCCAAGCAATGGGAAGGGGGCGAAGTTCGACTGAAGCTTTCTTT. Translating it yields CASSQAMGRGRSSTEAFF.

Here the CDR3 reads CAWGETRGLETQYF. The CDR3 DNA is TGTGCCTGGGGGGAAACCAGGGGGCTGGAGACCCAGTACTTC. The chain uses TRBV30 and TRBJ2-5, with TRBD1 identical over 8 bases. The CDR3 loop spans 14 amino acids. Trimming at V came to 5 bases and at J to 5 bases, leaving 10 bases not matched to a gene. The germline gives CDR1 GTSNPN, CDR2 SVGIG (reference sequence).

This rearrangement joins TRBV19 to TRBJ2-2, with 8 positions matching TRBD2. From germline, CDR1 is LNHDA and CDR2 SQIVND (reference sequence). This CDR3 is 14 amino acids long. V dropped 7 bases and J dropped 6; count of bases not matched to a gene: 7. CDR3 residues: CASTIGRAPGELFF. DNA of the CDR3: TGTGCCAGTACGATCGGGAGGGCCCCCGGGGAGCTGTTTTTT.

The rearrangement joins TRBV6-2 or TRBV6-3 to TRBJ2-3, with TRBD1 matching 9 bases. The V and J ends lost 2 bases and 4 bases, in that order; junction bases with no gene match: 7. The germline gives CDR1 MNHEY, CDR2 SVGEGT. The CDR3 loop spans 16 amino acids. The CDR3 region is CASSYDGTGNSDTQYF. Written as DNA, the CDR3 is TGTGCCAGCAGTTACGACGGGACAGGGAACTCAGATACGCAGTATTTT.

This clone was observed a single time. The chain carries TRBV3-1 (or the pseudogene TRBV3-2) and TRBJ2-6, with D perhaps TRBD1 (6 bases). This CDR3 is built from 17 residues. Looked up from germline, CDR1 is LGHDT and CDR2 is YNNKEL (reference sequence). Trimming left V 0 bases short and J 0 bases short, with 9 bases between. CDR3 in amino acids: CASSQDAGASGANVLTF. The DNA of the CDR3 is TGTGCCAGCAGCCAAGATGCAGGGGCCTCTGGGGCCAACGTCCTGACTTTC.

CDR3 bases: TGTGCCAGCAGCGTAGATGCGGGGAGGGATGAAAAACTGTTTTTT. Amino acids: CASSVDAGRDEKLFF. This chain uses TRBV9 with TRBJ1-4; D call uncertain. CDR3 length: 15 residues. The V end lost 0 bases, the J end lost 6 bases, and 12 bases lay between the germline ends. The germline CDR1 and CDR2 sequences are SGDLS and YYNGEE.

CDR3 residues: CASSQDQGTYGYTF. The CDR3 DNA follows: TGCGCCAGCAGCCAAGATCAGGGTACCTATGGCTACACCTTC. The rearrangement joins TRBV4-1 to TRBJ1-2, with D maybe TRBD1 (5 bases). The CDR3 is 14 amino acids. Germline V gives CDR1 MGHRA, CDR2 YSYEKL. Trimming removed 0 bases at V and 4 bases at J, with 9 bases between.

This chain uses TRBV18 with TRBJ1-2; TRBD1 aligns across 11 bases. CDR1 is KGHSH, CDR2 LQKENI, per germline. The junction had 8 bases not matched to a gene; V was cut back by 6 bases and J by 8 bases. There are 14 residues in the CDR3. The CDR3 region is CASSQGQGAQGYTF. CDR3 coding DNA: TGTGCCAGCTCCCAAGGACAGGGGGCGCAGGGCTACACCTTC.